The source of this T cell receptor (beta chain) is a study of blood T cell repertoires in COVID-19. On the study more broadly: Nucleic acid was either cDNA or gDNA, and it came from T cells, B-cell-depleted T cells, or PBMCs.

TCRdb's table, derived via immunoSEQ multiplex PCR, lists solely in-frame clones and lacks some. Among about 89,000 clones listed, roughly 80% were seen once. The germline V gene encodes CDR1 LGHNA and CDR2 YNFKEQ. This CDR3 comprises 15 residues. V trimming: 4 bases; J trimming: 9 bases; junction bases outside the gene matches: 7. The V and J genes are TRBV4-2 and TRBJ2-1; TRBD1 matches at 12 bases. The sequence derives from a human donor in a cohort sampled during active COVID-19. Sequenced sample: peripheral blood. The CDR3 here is CASSPTGTGGFEQFF. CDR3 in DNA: TGTGCCAGCAGCCCCACCGGGACAGGGGGCTTTGAGCAGTTCTTC.